This entry lists 8 T cell receptor beta chains sequenced from one sample in a study of vaccination effects on CD4 cells after COVID-19 (dated by TCRdb to the early 2020s). Library creation used the immunoSEQ multiplex PCR assay. The table was pulled from immuneACCESS by TCRdb, which kept in-frame rearrangements only. Such tables lose some clones; where checked, under half of the loss comes from unresolved V genes, and the rest has no known cause. For this sample there are fewer than 55,000 clones; roughly three quarters appear just once. The leading ten clones occupy roughly 7.2% of the sample. The antigens these receptors bind are not known. After less than eleven days of culture, CD4+ T cells were isolated with the EasySep CD4+ T cell isolation kit. Each participant got two doses of an mRNA SARS-CoV-2 vaccine, either BNT162b2 or mRNA-1273. Sequenced material: CD4+ T cells from PBMCs cultured without peptide, taken after COVID-19 vaccination. The receptors were gathered from a human donor who received a COVID-19 vaccine.

The genes are TRBV6-5 and TRBJ1-2, with D possibly TRBD1 on 5 matching bases. Germline CDR1 is MNHEY and CDR2 is SVGAGI. Deletions cut 8 bases from V and 2 bases from J, with 18 bases between. The CDR3 covers 15 residues. The CDR3 loop reads CASCIGGVGNYGYTF. CDR3 sequence (DNA): TGTGCCAGCTGCATCGGGGGGGTCGGCAACTATGGCTACACCTTC.

Written as DNA, the CDR3 is TGTGCCAGCAGCGGGGGGGTTAATTCACCCCTCCACTTT. It codes for CASSGGVNSPLHF. This rearrangement joins TRBV7-9 to TRBJ1-6; D perhaps matches TRBD1 (5 bases). Trimming took off 5 bases at V and 6 bases at J, with 8 bases between the two ends. The CDR3 totals 13 residues. Germline lookup yields CDR1 SEHNR and CDR2 FQNEAQ (reference sequence).

The CDR3 DNA reads TGTGCCAGCCCAAACCCTTCCCGGGGGGCGGCCTACAATGAGCAGTTCTTC. Translating it yields CASPNPSRGAAYNEQFF. V and J are TRBV2 and TRBJ2-1; the D gene is possibly TRBD2 (7 bases). CDR1 and CDR2 (germline): SNHLY, FYNNEI. This CDR3 region has 17 residues. With 8 bases removed from V and 2 bases from J, the gap between germline ends came to 22 bases. The complete variable domain, with remaining parts taken from reference TRBV2 and TRBJ2-1, reads EPEVTQTPSHQVTQMGQEVILRCVPISNHLYFYWYRQILGQKVEFLVSFYNNEISEKSEIFDDQFSVERPDGSNFTLKIRSTKLEDSAMYFCASPNPSRGAAYNEQFFGPGTRLTVL.

This chain uses TRBV5-1 with TRBJ1-2; unclear D gene. Germline V CDR1 and CDR2: SGHRS, YFSETQ. There are 11 residues in the CDR3. V lost 7 bases, J lost 5 bases, and 9 bases lay in between. The CDR3 protein is CASGQGYGYTF. The CDR3 DNA reads as TGCGCCAGCGGTCAAGGGTATGGCTACACCTTC.

This sequence joins TRBV18 and TRBJ2-2, with TRBD2 as a possible D gene (6 bases). Germline CDR1 reads KGHSH; CDR2 reads LQKENI. Trimming shortened V by 3 bases and J by 1 base, and 9 bases separated the two germline ends. This CDR3 is built from 15 residues. The CDR3 sequence is CASSPWRENTGELFF. CDR3 DNA: TGTGCCAGCTCACCCTGGCGGGAGAACACCGGGGAGCTGTTTTTT.

The rearrangement uses TRBV29-1 and TRBJ1-4; the D is unclear. Germline V gene sequence: CDR1 SQVTM, CDR2 ANQGSEA. This CDR3 is 11 amino acids long. The V gene lost 2 bases and the J gene lost 8 bases, with 6 bases spanning the gap. The CDR3 is CSVESSEKLFF. For the CDR3, the DNA is TGCAGCGTTGAAAGCAGCGAAAAACTGTTTTTT.

V gene TRBV4-2 combines with J gene TRBJ2-5; 16 bases line up with TRBD2. The CDR3 is 15 amino acids. The J segment lost 5 bases and the V segment lost 4 bases, leaving 1 base of the junction unmatched. The germline CDR1 and CDR2 sequences are LGHNA and YNFKEQ. In nucleotides, the CDR3 is TGTGCCAGCAGCCCGGGACTAGCGGGGGGGGAGACCCAGTACTTC. This codes for CASSPGLAGGETQYF.

The chain is built from TRBV5-1 and TRBJ1-2, with TRBD1 matching over 9 bases. The CDR3 runs 15 residues. The V gene's germline CDR1 is SGHRS and CDR2 YFSETQ. With V trimmed by 8 bases and J by 6 bases, 14 bases remained unmatched. CDR3 DNA: TGCGCCAGTACACCAACAGGGGGCTATGGCGATGGCTACACCTTC. Translated: CASTPTGGYGDGYTF.